One sample yielded the 13 T cell receptor beta chains listed below, sequenced in a study of metastatic and nonmetastatic thyroid tumors (dated by TCRdb to the early 2020s). No patient had received any treatment before thyroid surgery. Library construction relied on PCR. This sample was sequenced with an Illumina HiSeq 4000. Through fastp at Q25 and MiXCR, TCRdb rebuilt clones from the public reads, retaining in-frame beta chains. Counted in this sample were around 37,000 clones; roughly 24% of them appeared once. The leading ten clones occupy roughly 14% of the sample. The sequencing sample was made of tumor tissue. These receptors all stem from a female donor with papillary thyroid cancer or a benign thyroid nodule (not recorded which). Some clones in this sample may be carry-over from other donors' samples.

The sample holds a few counts of this clone. V is TRBV6-1 and J is TRBJ1-2, with D possibly being TRBD1 (6 bases). The CDR3 runs 14 residues. CDR1 and CDR2 (germline): MNHNS, SASEGT. Trimming took 7 bases from V and 7 from J, leaving 19 bases between them. CDR3 sequence (DNA): TGTGCCAGCAATCTTCCGGCACAGGGTTTTGGCTACACCTTC. Translated, it gives CASNLPAQGFGYTF.

This clone was counted many times. J is TRBJ2-5 and V is TRBV6-6, with 13 bases matching TRBD2. The CDR3 loop spans 17 amino acids. V lost 2 bases, J lost 4 bases, and 7 bases stayed unmatched. Germline CDR1 is MNHNY and CDR2 is SVGAGI (reference sequence). Here the CDR3 reads CASSYNMGLAGRETQYF. DNA of the CDR3: TGTGCCAGCAGTTACAATATGGGACTAGCGGGGAGAGAGACCCAGTACTTC.

This clone was picked up many times. It may be a read error: a sequence one base away is much more abundant. The same CDR3 arises from other DNA sequences in this sample as well. Written as DNA, the CDR3 is TGTGCCAGCAGCACAGGGCCGTGGACTGAAGCTTTCTTT. It yields the protein CASSTGPWTEAFF. This sequence joins TRBV6-1 and TRBJ1-1; possible D gene TRBD1, 6 bases. CDR1 MNHNS and CDR2 SASEGT come from the germline V gene. V was clipped by 6 bases and J by 5 bases, with 13 bases between them. The CDR3 extends over 13 amino acids.

This clone was counted many times. The J gene is TRBJ2-3, the V gene TRBV19, with D maybe TRBD1 (6 bases). The V end lost 5 bases, the J end lost 0 bases, and 21 bases lay between the germline ends. The CDR3 has 18 residues. The germline gives CDR1 LNHDA, CDR2 SQIVND (reference sequence). In DNA form, the CDR3 reads TGTGCCAGTAGTCTCCTTCCCCCCGGGACATCTAGCACAGATACGCAGTATTTT. Encoded protein: CASSLLPPGTSSTDTQYF.

This clone was observed a few times. The chain has TRBV18 and TRBJ1-1; no reliable D call. Germline V gives CDR1 KGHSH, CDR2 LQKENI. This CDR3 is 19 amino acids long. Trimming removed 4 bases from V and 1 base from J, with 25 bases in between. CDR3 in DNA: TGTGCCAGCTCACAGAGCCCCCGGGAGAAAGGCTTGGCGAACACTGAAGCTTTCTTT. Its protein product is CASSQSPREKGLANTEAFF.

In regard to this clone: The junction departs from germline at one end; a sequencing error may be responsible. The sample contains more than one DNA sequence encoding this CDR3. The chain recombines TRBV11-3 with TRBJ2-6; D might be TRBD1 (7 bases). CDR3 length: 15 residues. Germline V gene data show CDR1 as SGHNT and CDR2 as YENEEA. The CDR3 loop reads CASSQGDSGANVLTF. The CDR3, as DNA: TGTGCCAGCAGCCAGGGGGACTCTGGAGCCAACGTCCTGACTTTC.

V is TRBV9 and J is TRBJ1-6; 7 bases are shared with TRBD1. This CDR3 contains 13 residues. J gave up 9 bases and V 4 bases, and 4 bases lay outside the gene matches. Germline CDR1 and CDR2: SGDLS and YYNGEE. CDR3 in DNA: TGTGCCAGCAGCCGGGACAGCCTTTCACCCCTCCACTTT. As protein: CASSRDSLSPLHF.

The J gene is TRBJ1-5, the V gene TRBV20-1, with TRBD1 identical over 8 bases. V was clipped by 0 bases and J by 6 bases; unmatched bases: 4. Germline loops: CDR1 DFQATT, CDR2 SNEGSKA (reference sequence). The CDR3 spans 14 residues. CDR3 sequence: CSARDQGAGQPQHF. The DNA of the CDR3 is TGCAGTGCTAGAGACCAGGGGGCCGGTCAGCCCCAGCATTTT.

The chain employs TRBV19 and TRBJ2-2, with D perhaps matching TRBD1 (6 bases). This CDR3 comprises 15 residues. Trimming took 3 bases from V and 4 from J, leaving 12 bases between them. The germline V gene encodes CDR1 LNHDA and CDR2 SQIVND (reference sequence). The CDR3 DNA is TGTGCCAGTAGTATCGTACAGGGAATCACCGGGGAGCTGTTTTTT. Its protein is CASSIVQGITGELFF.

The chain couples TRBV20-1 to TRBJ2-7, with D perhaps TRBD1 (8 bases). CDR3 length: 15 amino acids. Per the germline V gene, CDR1 is DFQATT and CDR2 is SNEGSKA (reference sequence). With 5 bases removed from V and 5 bases from J, the gap between germline ends came to 22 bases. The CDR3 nucleotides are TGCAGTGCTGGGGACTACAGGGGGGATTCGGACGAGCAGTACTTC. It encodes CSAGDYRGDSDEQYF.

This clone was found a few times. The J gene is TRBJ2-1, the V gene TRBV11-1; D is ambiguous. V lost 6 bases and J 8 bases, leaving 8 bases between the germline ends. The CDR3 covers 11 residues. Germline CDR1 is SGHAT and CDR2 is FQDESV (reference sequence). CDR3 amino acids: CASSSSDEQFF. The CDR3 region has the DNA TGTGCCAGCAGTTCCTCGGATGAGCAGTTCTTC.

The chain joins TRBV12-3 or TRBV12-4 to TRBJ2-1; possibly TRBD1 for D (6 bases). The germline V and J ends were trimmed by 4 bases and 3 bases, with 13 bases remaining between them. The CDR3 totals 15 residues. The CDR3 DNA reads as TGTGCCAGCAGTTCGAGGGGGAATAGCTACAATGAGCAGTTCTTC. Translated, it gives CASSSRGNSYNEQFF.

There are a few counts of this clone. The chain is built from TRBV6-1 and TRBJ1-1; D gene unclear. The CDR3 contains 13 residues. V was cut by 8 bases and J by 6 bases, with 16 bases left in between. Germline CDR1 and CDR2: MNHNS and SASEGT. CDR3 coding DNA: TGTGCCAGCGGGCGGCATCTTGGATCTGAAGCTTTCTTT. Translation: CASGRHLGSEAFF.